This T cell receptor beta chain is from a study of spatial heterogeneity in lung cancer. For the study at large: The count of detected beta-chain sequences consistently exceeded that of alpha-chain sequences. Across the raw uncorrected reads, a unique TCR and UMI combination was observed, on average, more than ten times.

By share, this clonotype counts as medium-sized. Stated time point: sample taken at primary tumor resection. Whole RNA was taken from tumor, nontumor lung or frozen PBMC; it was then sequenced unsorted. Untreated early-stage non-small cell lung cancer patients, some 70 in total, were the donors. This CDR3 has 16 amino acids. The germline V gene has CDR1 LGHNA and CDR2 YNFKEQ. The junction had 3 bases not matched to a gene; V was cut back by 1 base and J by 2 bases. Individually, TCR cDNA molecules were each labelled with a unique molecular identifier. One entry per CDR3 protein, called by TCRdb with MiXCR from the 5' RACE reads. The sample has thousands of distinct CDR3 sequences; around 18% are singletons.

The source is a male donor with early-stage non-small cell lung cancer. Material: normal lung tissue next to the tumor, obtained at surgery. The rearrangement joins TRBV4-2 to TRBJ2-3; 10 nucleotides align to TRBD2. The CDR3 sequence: CASSQASGGVTDTQYF. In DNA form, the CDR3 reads TGTGCCAGCAGCCAAGCCAGCGGGGGGGTCACAGATACGCAGTATTTT.